The clone carrying this T cell receptor beta chain was detected ten times or more. The antigen remains unidentified. The entry originates in a study of metastatic and nonmetastatic thyroid tumors. The overall study: A comparison of repertoires was made across blood and tumor or nodule tissue from malignant and benign thyroid patients. Findings of the study overall: When malignant thyroid tumors were compared with benign nodules, TCR beta diversity was reportedly significantly higher in the malignant tumors. This held in both blood and tumor samples.

All patients were treatment-naive before thyroid surgery. Trimming removed 4 bases at V and 5 bases at J, with 12 bases between. The germline V gene has CDR1 SNHLY and CDR2 FYNNEI. The CDR3 extends over 13 amino acids. Original analysis: Using the CDR3 differences seen across clinicopathological groups, the authors built a distant-metastasis classifier for papillary thyroid cancer, which was meant to discriminate distant-metastatic patients. MiXCR reprocessed the PCR reads for TCRdb. These V and J calls derive from TCRdb rather than the authors' analysis. The sample lists some 55,000 clones, roughly 22% seen once, with 4% to 5% in the top ten.

Sequenced material: blood. J is TRBJ2-7 and V is TRBV2, with a tentative D call TRBD2 (5 bases). This receptor was obtained from a female donor with papillary thyroid cancer or a benign thyroid nodule (not recorded which). Some clones in this sample may be carry-over from other donors' samples. The CDR3 region has the DNA TGTGCCAGCAGTGTCGAGGGTCTCAACGAGCAGTACTTC. Translating gives CASSVEGLNEQYF.